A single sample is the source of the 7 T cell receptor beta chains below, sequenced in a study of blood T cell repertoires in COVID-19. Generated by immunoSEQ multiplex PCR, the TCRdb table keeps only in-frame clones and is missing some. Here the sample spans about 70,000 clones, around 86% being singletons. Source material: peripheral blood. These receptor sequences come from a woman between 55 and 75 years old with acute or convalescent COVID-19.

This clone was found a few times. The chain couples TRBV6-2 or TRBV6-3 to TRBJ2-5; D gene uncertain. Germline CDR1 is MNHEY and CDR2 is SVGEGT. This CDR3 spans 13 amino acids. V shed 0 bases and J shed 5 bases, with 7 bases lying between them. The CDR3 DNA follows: TGTGCCAGCAGTTACTCTTCTTATGAGACCCAGTACTTC. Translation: CASSYSSYETQYF.

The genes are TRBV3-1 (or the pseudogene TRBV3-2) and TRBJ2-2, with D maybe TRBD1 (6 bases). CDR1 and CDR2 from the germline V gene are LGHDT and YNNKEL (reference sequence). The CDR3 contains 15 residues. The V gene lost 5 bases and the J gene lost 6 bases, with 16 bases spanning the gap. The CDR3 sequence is CASSATTGPPGELFF. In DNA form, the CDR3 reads TGTGCCAGCAGCGCGACGACAGGCCCTCCCGGGGAGCTGTTTTTT.

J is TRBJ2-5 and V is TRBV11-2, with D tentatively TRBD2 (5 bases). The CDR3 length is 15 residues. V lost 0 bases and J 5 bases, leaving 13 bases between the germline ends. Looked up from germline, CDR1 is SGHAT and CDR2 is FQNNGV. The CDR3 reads CASSLDGSRGETQYF. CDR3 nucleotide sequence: TGTGCCAGCAGCTTAGATGGCAGCCGAGGGGAGACCCAGTACTTC.

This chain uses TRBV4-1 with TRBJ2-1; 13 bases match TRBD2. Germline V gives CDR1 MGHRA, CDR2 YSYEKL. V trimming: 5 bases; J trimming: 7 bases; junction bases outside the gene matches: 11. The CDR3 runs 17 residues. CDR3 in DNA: TGCGCCAGCAGCTCCCACCCCACTAGCGGGGGGGGGAATGAGCAGTTCTTC. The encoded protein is CASSSHPTSGGGNEQFF.

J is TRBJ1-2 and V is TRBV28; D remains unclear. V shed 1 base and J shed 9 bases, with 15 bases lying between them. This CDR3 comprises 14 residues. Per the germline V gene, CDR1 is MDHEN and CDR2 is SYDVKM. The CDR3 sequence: CASSLSLGPGSYTF. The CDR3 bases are TGTGCCAGCAGTTTATCCTTAGGCCCGGGTAGCTACACCTTC.

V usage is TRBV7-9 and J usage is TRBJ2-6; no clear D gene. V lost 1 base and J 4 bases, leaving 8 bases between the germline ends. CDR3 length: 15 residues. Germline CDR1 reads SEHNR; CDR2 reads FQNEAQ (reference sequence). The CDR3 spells CASSLVWAGANVLTF. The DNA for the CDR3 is TGTGCCAGCAGCTTAGTATGGGCCGGGGCCAACGTCCTGACTTTC.

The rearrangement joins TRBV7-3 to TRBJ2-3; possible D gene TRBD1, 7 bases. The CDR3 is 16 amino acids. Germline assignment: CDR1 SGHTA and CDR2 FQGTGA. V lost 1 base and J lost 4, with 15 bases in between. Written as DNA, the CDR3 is TGTGCCAGCAGCTTAATGTCCCAGGGGGGCCCAGATACGCAGTATTTT. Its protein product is CASSLMSQGGPDTQYF.